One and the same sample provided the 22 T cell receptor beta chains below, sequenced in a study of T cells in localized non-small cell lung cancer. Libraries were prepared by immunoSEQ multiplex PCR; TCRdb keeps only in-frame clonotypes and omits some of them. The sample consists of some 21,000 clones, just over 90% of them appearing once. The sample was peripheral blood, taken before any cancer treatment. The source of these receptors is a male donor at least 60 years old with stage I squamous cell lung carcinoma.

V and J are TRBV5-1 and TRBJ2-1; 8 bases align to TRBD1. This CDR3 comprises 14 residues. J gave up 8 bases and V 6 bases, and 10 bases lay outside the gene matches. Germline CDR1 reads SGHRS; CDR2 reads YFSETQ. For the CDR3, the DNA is TGCGCCAGCAACCCGGGACAGGTGAACGATGAGCAGTTCTTC. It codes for CASNPGQVNDEQFF.

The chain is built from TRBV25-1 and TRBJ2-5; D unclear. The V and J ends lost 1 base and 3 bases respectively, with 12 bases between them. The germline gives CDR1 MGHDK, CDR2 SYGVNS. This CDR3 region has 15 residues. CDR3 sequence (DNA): TGTGCCAGCAGTGAATCTGGGAAATACGAAGAGACCCAGTACTTC. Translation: CASSESGKYEETQYF.

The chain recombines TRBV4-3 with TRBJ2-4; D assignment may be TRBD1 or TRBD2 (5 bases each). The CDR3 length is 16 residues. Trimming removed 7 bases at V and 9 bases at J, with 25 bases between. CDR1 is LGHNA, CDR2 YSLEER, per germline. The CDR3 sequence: CASTFGGVGVLGIQYF. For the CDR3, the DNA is TGCGCCAGCACCTTTGGGGGAGTAGGGGTTTTAGGCATTCAGTACTTC.

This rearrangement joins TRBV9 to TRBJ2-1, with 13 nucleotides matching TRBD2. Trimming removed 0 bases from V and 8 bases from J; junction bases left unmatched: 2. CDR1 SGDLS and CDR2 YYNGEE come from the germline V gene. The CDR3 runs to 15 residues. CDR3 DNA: TGTGCCAGCAGCGTAGGGACTAGCGGGAGCGATGAGCAGTTCTTC. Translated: CASSVGTSGSDEQFF.

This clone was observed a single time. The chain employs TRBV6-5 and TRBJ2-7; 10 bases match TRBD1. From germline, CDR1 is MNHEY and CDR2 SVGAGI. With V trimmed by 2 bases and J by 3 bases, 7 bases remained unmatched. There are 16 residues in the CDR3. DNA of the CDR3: TGTGCCAGCAGTTACCCTCCGGGACAGGGGAGCTACGAGCAGTACTTC. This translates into CASSYPPGQGSYEQYF.

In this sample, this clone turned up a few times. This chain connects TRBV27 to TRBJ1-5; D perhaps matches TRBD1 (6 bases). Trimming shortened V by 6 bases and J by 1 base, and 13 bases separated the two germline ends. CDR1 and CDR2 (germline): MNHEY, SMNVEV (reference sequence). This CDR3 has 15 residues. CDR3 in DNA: TGTGCCAGCAGGTCCGCAGGGGTAAGCAATCAGCCCCAGCATTTT. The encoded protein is CASRSAGVSNQPQHF.

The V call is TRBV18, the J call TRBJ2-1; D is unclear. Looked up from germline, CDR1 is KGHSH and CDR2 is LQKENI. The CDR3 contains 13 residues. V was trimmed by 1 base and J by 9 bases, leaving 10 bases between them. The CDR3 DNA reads TGTGCCAGCTCACCACGATCTATTAGTGAGCAGTTCTTC. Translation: CASSPRSISEQFF.

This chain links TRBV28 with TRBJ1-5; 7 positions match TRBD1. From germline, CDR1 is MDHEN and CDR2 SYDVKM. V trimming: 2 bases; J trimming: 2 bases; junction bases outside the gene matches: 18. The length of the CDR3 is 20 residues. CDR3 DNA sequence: TGTGCCAGCAGTTTACCCCAGACAGGGTTCGATCGTTATGGCAATCAGCCCCAGCATTTT. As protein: CASSLPQTGFDRYGNQPQHF. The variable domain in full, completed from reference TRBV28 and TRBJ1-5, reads DVKVTQSSRYLVKRTGEKVFLECVQDMDHENMFWYRQDPGLGLRLIYFSYDVKMKEKGDIPEGYSVSREKKERFSLILESASTNQTSMYLCASSLPQTGFDRYGNQPQHFGDGTRLSIL.

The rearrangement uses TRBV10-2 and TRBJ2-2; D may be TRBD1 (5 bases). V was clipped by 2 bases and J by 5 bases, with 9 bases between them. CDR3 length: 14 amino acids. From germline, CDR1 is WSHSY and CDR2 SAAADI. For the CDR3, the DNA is TGCGCCAGCAGTGAGGGGGCCCAGACCGGGGAGCTGTTTTTT. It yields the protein CASSEGAQTGELFF.

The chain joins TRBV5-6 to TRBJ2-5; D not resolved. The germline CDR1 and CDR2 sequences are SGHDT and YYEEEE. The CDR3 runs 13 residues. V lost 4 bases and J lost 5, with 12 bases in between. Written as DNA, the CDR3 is TGTGCCAGCAGCCCCCGTGGGCGGGAGACCCAGTACTTC. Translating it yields CASSPRGRETQYF.

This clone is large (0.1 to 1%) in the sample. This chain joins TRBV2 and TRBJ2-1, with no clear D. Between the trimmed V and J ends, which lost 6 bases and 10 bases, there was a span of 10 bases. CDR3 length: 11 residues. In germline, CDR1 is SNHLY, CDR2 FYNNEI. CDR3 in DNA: TGTGCCAGCAGGGCCGAAGTCGAGCAGTTCTTC. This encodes CASRAEVEQFF. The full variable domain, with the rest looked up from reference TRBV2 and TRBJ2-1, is EPEVTQTPSHQVTQMGQEVILRCVPISNHLYFYWYRQILGQKVEFLVSFYNNEISEKSEIFDDQFSVERPDGSNFTLKIRSTKLEDSAMYFCASRAEVEQFFGPGTRLTVL.

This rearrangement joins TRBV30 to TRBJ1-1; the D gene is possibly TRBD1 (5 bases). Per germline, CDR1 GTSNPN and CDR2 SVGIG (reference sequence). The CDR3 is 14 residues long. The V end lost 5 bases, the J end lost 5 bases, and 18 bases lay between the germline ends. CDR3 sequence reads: CAWGSGGLGTEAFF. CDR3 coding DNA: TGTGCCTGGGGCAGCGGGGGTTTGGGTACTGAAGCTTTCTTT.

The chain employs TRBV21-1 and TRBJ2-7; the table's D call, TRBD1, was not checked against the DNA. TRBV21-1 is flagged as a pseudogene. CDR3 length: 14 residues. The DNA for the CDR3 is TGTGCCCCACCAGGATCGACCCGCCGCTACGAGCAGTACTTC. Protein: CAPPGSTRRYEQYF.

The CDR3 nucleotides read TGTGCCAGTAGAGCTTTGGCAGGGGAGTGGAATCAGCCCCAGCATTTT. Its translation is CASRALAGEWNQPQHF. V usage is TRBV19 and J usage is TRBJ1-5, with D possibly matching TRBD1 (6 bases). V lost 6 bases to trimming and J lost 4 bases, with 19 bases between them. This CDR3 region has 16 residues. CDR1 and CDR2 (germline): LNHDA, SQIVND (reference sequence). Full variable domain (remainder filled in from reference TRBV19 and TRBJ1-5): DGGITQSPKYLFRKEGQNVTLSCEQNLNHDAMYWYRQDPGQGLRLIYYSQIVNDFQKGDIAEGYSVSREKKESFPLTVTSAQKNPTAFYLCASRALAGEWNQPQHFGDGTRLSIL.

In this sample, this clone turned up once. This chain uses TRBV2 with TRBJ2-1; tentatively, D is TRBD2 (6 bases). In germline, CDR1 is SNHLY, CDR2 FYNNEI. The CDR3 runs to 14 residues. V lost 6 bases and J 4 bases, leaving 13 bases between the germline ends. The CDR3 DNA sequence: TGTGCCAGCAGGCCTAGCGCGGGATACAATGAGCAGTTCTTC. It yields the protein CASRPSAGYNEQFF.

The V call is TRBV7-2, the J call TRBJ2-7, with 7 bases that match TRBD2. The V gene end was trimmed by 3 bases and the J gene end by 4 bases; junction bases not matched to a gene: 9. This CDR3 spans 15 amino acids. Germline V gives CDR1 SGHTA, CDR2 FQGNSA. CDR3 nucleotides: TGTGCCAGCAGCTTCGGGTTTGGGGAGGGTTACGAGCAGTACTTC. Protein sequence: CASSFGFGEGYEQYF. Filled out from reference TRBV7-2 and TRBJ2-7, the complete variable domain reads GAGVSQSPSNKVTEKGKDVELRCDPISGHTALYWYRQSLGQGLEFLIYFQGNSAPDKSGLPSDRFSAERTGGSVSTLTIQRTQQEDSAVYLCASSFGFGEGYEQYFGPGTRLTVT.

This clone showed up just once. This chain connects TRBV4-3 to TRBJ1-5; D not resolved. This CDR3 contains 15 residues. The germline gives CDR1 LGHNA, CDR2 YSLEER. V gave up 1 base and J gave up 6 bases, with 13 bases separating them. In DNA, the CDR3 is TGCGCCAGCAGCCAAGGGTTTGGAGTCGGTCAGCCCCAGCATTTT. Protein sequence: CASSQGFGVGQPQHF.

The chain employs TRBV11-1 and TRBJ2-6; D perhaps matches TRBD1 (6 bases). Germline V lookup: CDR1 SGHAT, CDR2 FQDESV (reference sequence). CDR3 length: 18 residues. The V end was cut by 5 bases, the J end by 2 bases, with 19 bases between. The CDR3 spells CASSLMQGGLAGANVLTF. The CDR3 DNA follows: TGTGCCAGCAGCCTTATGCAAGGGGGTCTCGCTGGGGCCAACGTCCTGACTTTC.

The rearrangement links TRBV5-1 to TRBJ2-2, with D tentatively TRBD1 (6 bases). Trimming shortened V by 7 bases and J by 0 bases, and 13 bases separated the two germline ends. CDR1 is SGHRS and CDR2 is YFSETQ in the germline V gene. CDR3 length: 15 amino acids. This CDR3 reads CASARQDANTGELFF. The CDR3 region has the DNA TGCGCCAGCGCCCGACAGGATGCGAACACCGGGGAGCTGTTTTTT. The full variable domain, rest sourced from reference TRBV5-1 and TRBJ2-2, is KAGVTQTPRYLIKTRGQQVTLSCSPISGHRSVSWYQQTPGQGLQFLFEYFSETQRNKGNFPGRFSGRQFSNSRSEMNVSTLELGDSALYLCASARQDANTGELFFGEGSRLTVL.

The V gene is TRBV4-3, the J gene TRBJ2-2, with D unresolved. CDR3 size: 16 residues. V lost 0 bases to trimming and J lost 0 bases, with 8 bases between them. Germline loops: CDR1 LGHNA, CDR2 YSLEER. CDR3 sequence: CASSQEDTPNTGELFF. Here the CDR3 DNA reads TGCGCCAGCAGCCAAGAGGATACACCGAACACCGGGGAGCTGTTTTTT.

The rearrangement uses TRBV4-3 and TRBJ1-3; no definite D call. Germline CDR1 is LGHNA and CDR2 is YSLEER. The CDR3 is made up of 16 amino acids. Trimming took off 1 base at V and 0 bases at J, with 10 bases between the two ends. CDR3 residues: CASSQALRDSGNTIYF. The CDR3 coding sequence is TGCGCCAGCAGCCAAGCCCTCAGAGACTCTGGAAACACCATATATTTT.

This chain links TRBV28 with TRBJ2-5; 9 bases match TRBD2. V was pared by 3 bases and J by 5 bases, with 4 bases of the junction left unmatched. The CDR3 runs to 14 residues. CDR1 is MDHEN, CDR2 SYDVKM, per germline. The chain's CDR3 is CASSFVAGDETQYF. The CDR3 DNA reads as TGTGCCAGCAGTTTCGTAGCGGGAGATGAGACCCAGTACTTC.